The 30 T cell receptor beta chains presented below share a single source sample, sequenced in a study of identical twins. TCRdb re-called the 5' RACE reads with MiXCR, one entry per CDR3 protein. The sample includes 450,000 or so distinct CDR3 sequences, less than 25% of them seen just once. Another study also made use of these data, one on T cells expressing NK-cell markers.

The sample was CD4+ T cells sorted from blood. These receptors all stem from a young woman in good health.

CDR3 in amino acids: CSAAKLGGNEQFF. In DNA form, the CDR3 reads TGCAGTGCGGCGAAGCTAGGGGGGAATGAGCAGTTCTTC. The rearrangement links TRBV20-1 to TRBJ2-1; D possibly uses TRBD1 or TRBD2 (6 bases each). There are 13 residues in the CDR3. The germline V gene encodes CDR1 DFQATT and CDR2 SNEGSKA (reference sequence). Trimming shortened V by 6 bases and J by 7 bases, and 16 bases separated the two germline ends.

This clonotype was seen a handful of times. The chain couples TRBV20-1 to TRBJ2-3; perhaps TRBD2 as D (5 bases). Germline V gene sequence: CDR1 DFQATT, CDR2 SNEGSKA (reference sequence). V gave up 6 bases and J gave up 0 bases, with 13 bases separating them. The CDR3 has 14 residues. The CDR3 is CSARLASSTDTQYF. The CDR3 DNA reads TGCAGTGCCCGGCTAGCCTCTAGCACAGATACGCAGTATTTT.

The chain joins TRBV5-1 to TRBJ2-7, with D hard to call. Germline V gene lookup returns CDR1 SGHRS and CDR2 YFSETQ. The CDR3 totals 14 residues. V was shortened by 4 bases and J by 1 base, with 12 bases between the two germline ends. The CDR3 region has the DNA TGCGCCAGCAGCCACACCGTAGAGTCCTACGAGCAGTACTTC. It translates to CASSHTVESYEQYF.

The V gene is TRBV4-1, the J gene TRBJ2-1; D tentatively fits TRBD1 or TRBD2 (5 bases each). The CDR3 contains 14 residues. Germline loops: CDR1 MGHRA, CDR2 YSYEKL. Trimming took 4 bases from V and 9 from J, leaving 16 bases between them. This CDR3 is CASSPSPLRGEQFF. The CDR3 DNA reads as TGCGCCAGCAGCCCGAGCCCGTTGAGGGGTGAGCAGTTCTTC.

This chain links TRBV7-2 with TRBJ2-7; tentatively, D is TRBD2 (5 bases). This CDR3 is built from 14 residues. The V gene lost 5 bases and the J gene lost 5 bases, with 16 bases spanning the gap. The germline gives CDR1 SGHTA, CDR2 FQGNSA. CDR3 amino acids: CASSPGGSPNEQYF. In nucleotides, the CDR3 is TGTGCCAGCAGCCCCGGAGGTAGCCCCAACGAGCAGTACTTC.

This chain joins TRBV27 and TRBJ2-3; a weak D match, TRBD2 (6 bases). Trimming stripped 2 bases from V and 0 bases from J, with 12 bases between. The CDR3 has 16 amino acids. The germline V gene has CDR1 MNHEY and CDR2 SMNVEV (reference sequence). This chain's CDR3 is CASSLVGGASTDTQYF. The CDR3 DNA reads TGTGCCAGCAGTTTAGTCGGCGGGGCGAGCACAGATACGCAGTATTTT.

As to this clonotype: One end of the junction does not line up with germline, which may come from a read error. This chain joins TRBV12-3 or TRBV12-4 and TRBJ2-3; D is possibly TRBD2 (6 bases). The length of the CDR3 is 13 residues. This chain's CDR3 is CASSLETALGTSF. CDR3 nucleotide sequence: TGTGCCAGCAGTTTGGAAACCGCCCTCGGGACTTCCTTT.

V gene TRBV6-4 combines with J gene TRBJ2-5; 15 bases are a match to TRBD2. CDR1 is MRHNA and CDR2 is SNTAGT in the germline V gene. V was pared by 5 bases and J by 0 bases, with 16 bases of the junction left unmatched. The CDR3 length is 21 residues. The CDR3 reads CASSRRTSGGASGLNQETQYF. The CDR3 nucleotides read TGTGCCAGCAGTCGACGGACTAGCGGGGGGGCCTCCGGTCTGAACCAAGAGACCCAGTACTTC.

The chain is built from TRBV5-4 and TRBJ2-7; D possibly corresponds to TRBD1 (6 bases). Deletions cut 10 bases from V and 6 bases from J, with 20 bases between. CDR1 SGHNT and CDR2 YYREEE come from the germline V gene (reference sequence). The CDR3 length is 13 residues. CDR3 DNA: TGTGCCGGGGGCCGGTCGGACATTGGCGAGCAGTACTTC. Translation gives CAGGRSDIGEQYF. Supplemented by reference TRBV5-4 and TRBJ2-7, the full variable domain reads ETGVTQSPTHLIKTRGQQVTLRCSSQSGHNTVSWYQQALGQGPQFIFQYYREEENGRGNFPPRFSGLQFPNYSSELNVNALELDDSALYLCAGGRSDIGEQYFGPGTRLTVT.

The chain uses TRBV12-3 or TRBV12-4 and TRBJ2-7, with 10 bases identical to TRBD1. The length of the CDR3 is 13 residues. V gave up 5 bases and J gave up 7 bases; unmatched junction bases: 5. In nucleotides, the CDR3 is TGTGCCAGCAGTCGGGACAGGGGAGGAGAGCAGTACTTC. As protein: CASSRDRGGEQYF.

This clonotype was found a few times. The rearrangement links TRBV12-3 or TRBV12-4 to TRBJ1-3; the match to TRBD1 covers 9 bases. The CDR3 contains 14 residues. V trimming: 4 bases; J trimming: 6 bases; junction bases outside the gene matches: 4. For the CDR3, the DNA is TGTGCCAGCAGTTCCGGGACAGGGATAAACACCATATATTTT. This encodes CASSSGTGINTIYF.

This clonotype occurred a few times. The rearrangement joins TRBV6-1 to TRBJ2-3; D may be TRBD1 (7 bases). Deletions cut 6 bases from V and 0 bases from J, with 16 bases between. CDR1 MNHNS and CDR2 SASEGT come from the germline V gene. CDR3 length equals 16 residues. CDR3 loop: CASRFGGGSSTDTQYF. CDR3 bases: TGTGCCAGCAGATTCGGAGGGGGCTCGAGCACAGATACGCAGTATTTT.

The sample holds a few counts of this clonotype. The chain couples TRBV5-1 to TRBJ2-2; unclear D gene. Germline lookup yields CDR1 SGHRS and CDR2 YFSETQ. Deletions cut 3 bases from V and 5 bases from J, with 11 bases between. The CDR3 contains 14 residues. For the CDR3, the DNA is TGCGCCAGCAGCTCCCAAGGCCGGACCGGGGAGCTGTTTTTT. This translates into CASSSQGRTGELFF.

The chain recombines TRBV6-6 with TRBJ1-1; D is undetermined. The length of the CDR3 is 11 residues. The germline V gene encodes CDR1 MNHNY and CDR2 SVGAGI (reference sequence). The ends were cut back, 2 bases at V and 8 bases at J, with 6 bases in the middle. CDR3 DNA: TGTGCCAGCAGTTACGGCCAGGAAGCTTTCTTT. Its protein product is CASSYGQEAFF.

J is TRBJ1-6 and V is TRBV28, with 8 bases matching TRBD1. V gave up 5 bases and J gave up 11 bases; unmatched junction bases: 11. Germline V gene sequence: CDR1 MDHEN, CDR2 SYDVKM. This CDR3 has 15 amino acids. CDR3 sequence reads: CASSTPGQAPPPLHF. CDR3 nucleotide sequence: TGTGCCAGCAGTACCCCGGGACAGGCTCCCCCACCCCTCCACTTT. The entire variable domain, with the rest obtained from reference TRBV28 and TRBJ1-6, is as follows: DVKVTQSSRYLVKRTGEKVFLECVQDMDHENMFWYRQDPGLGLRLIYFSYDVKMKEKGDIPEGYSVSREKKERFSLILESASTNQTSMYLCASSTPGQAPPPLHFGNGTRLTVT.

In its sample, this clonotype was seen many times. The chain recombines TRBV4-3 with TRBJ2-7; 11 positions match TRBD2. Germline lookup yields CDR1 LGHNA and CDR2 YSLEER. J was trimmed by 2 bases and V by 0 bases; bases with no gene match: 9. The CDR3 has 18 amino acids. The CDR3 DNA is TGCGCCAGCAGCCAAGAACTAGCGGGAGCTTTGCTGACCTACGAGCAGTACTTC. This sequence encodes CASSQELAGALLTYEQYF.

This clonotype was seen more than once but under ten times. This chain uses TRBV3-1 with TRBJ2-7; 7 nucleotides align to TRBD1. J gave up 4 bases and V 6 bases, and 12 bases lay outside the gene matches. Germline CDR1 and CDR2: LGHDT and YNNKEL (reference sequence). The CDR3 spans 15 residues. This chain's CDR3 is CASSLPGTELYEQYF. In DNA, the CDR3 is TGTGCCAGCAGTCTCCCTGGGACAGAACTATACGAGCAGTACTTC.

V and J are TRBV29-1 and TRBJ1-1; tentatively, D is TRBD1 (5 bases). The germline V gene encodes CDR1 SQVTM and CDR2 ANQGSEA. This CDR3 region has 13 residues. Trimming left V 7 bases short and J 0 bases short, with 12 bases between. The CDR3 region has the DNA TGCAGCGCTTGGGACGAAATGAACACTGAAGCTTTCTTT. Encoded protein: CSAWDEMNTEAFF.

This clonotype occurred a few times. This rearrangement joins TRBV5-1 to TRBJ2-2; 11 bases map to TRBD2. Germline V gene data show CDR1 as SGHRS and CDR2 as YFSETQ. The V segment lost 4 bases and the J segment 1 base; nucleotides outside the gene matches: 6. CDR3 length equals 17 residues. The chain's CDR3 is CASSPRLAGKNTGELFF. CDR3 sequence (DNA): TGCGCCAGCAGCCCAAGACTAGCGGGGAAGAACACCGGGGAGCTGTTTTTT.

This clonotype was picked up a small number of times. The chain carries TRBV5-6 and TRBJ2-1; no reliable D call. Per germline, CDR1 SGHDT and CDR2 YYEEEE. V dropped 4 bases and J dropped 0 bases, with 11 bases sitting between them. CDR3 size: 15 residues. CDR3 nucleotides: TGTGCCAGCAGCCTGAGACTGAGCTCCTACAATGAGCAGTTCTTC. It encodes CASSLRLSSYNEQFF.

The table lists this clonotype with a few counts. The chain recombines TRBV7-9 with TRBJ1-3; unclear D gene. This CDR3 is built from 13 residues. V was shortened by 3 bases and J by 3 bases, with 6 bases between the two germline ends. Germline V gene lookup returns CDR1 SEHNR and CDR2 FQNEAQ (reference sequence). The CDR3 loop is CASSFVVGNTIYF. CDR3 nucleotide sequence: TGTGCCAGCAGCTTCGTTGTTGGAAACACCATATATTTT.

The chain couples TRBV20-1 to TRBJ1-1; D not certain. CDR3 size: 13 residues. Trimming shortened V by 5 bases and J by 4 bases, and 14 bases separated the two germline ends. The V gene's germline CDR1 is DFQATT and CDR2 SNEGSKA (reference sequence). CDR3 in amino acids: CSAAQPGSTEAFF. CDR3 coding DNA: TGCAGTGCTGCACAGCCGGGCAGCACTGAAGCTTTCTTT.

This clonotype turned up a few times. The chain couples TRBV10-2 to TRBJ1-4, with D perhaps matching TRBD1 (6 bases). CDR1 and CDR2 from the germline V gene are WSHSY and SAAADI. Deletions cut 8 bases from V and 6 bases from J, with 16 bases between. This CDR3 has 14 amino acids. CDR3 sequence (DNA): TGCGCCAGCGCGAGGACAGTAGGGGATGAAAAACTGTTTTTT. Protein sequence: CASARTVGDEKLFF.

The genes are TRBV7-6 and TRBJ1-1; D is uncertain. The V gene's germline CDR1 is SGHVS and CDR2 FNYEAQ. Trimming took off 4 bases at V and 5 bases at J, with 8 bases between the two ends. This CDR3 has 12 residues. CDR3 loop: CASSSTRTEAFF. In DNA form, the CDR3 reads TGTGCCAGCAGCTCAACGCGGACTGAAGCTTTCTTT.

This clonotype appeared many times. The CDR3 here is CASSAGTANTEAFF. The CDR3 region has the DNA TGTGCCAGCAGCGCCGGGACAGCGAACACTGAAGCTTTCTTT. The chain carries TRBV7-9 and TRBJ1-1; 7 positions match TRBD1. The length of the CDR3 is 14 residues. From germline, CDR1 is SEHNR and CDR2 FQNEAQ (reference sequence). The V gene end was trimmed by 5 bases and the J gene end by 1 base; junction bases not matched to a gene: 4.

In this sample, this clonotype turned up a few times. The chain combines TRBV20-1 with TRBJ2-7, with D uncertain. V shed 0 bases and J shed 3 bases, with 9 bases lying between them. Germline V gene lookup returns CDR1 DFQATT and CDR2 SNEGSKA (reference sequence). There are 13 residues in the CDR3. CDR3 coding DNA: TGCAGTGCTAGAGATGTCACTAACTACGAGCAGTACTTC. It translates to CSARDVTNYEQYF.

This clonotype appeared a few times. The chain links TRBV6-1 to TRBJ2-3, with D possibly matching TRBD2 (6 bases). The CDR3 loop spans 14 amino acids. V dropped 7 bases and J dropped 2 bases, with 13 bases sitting between them. Germline V gives CDR1 MNHNS, CDR2 SASEGT. As DNA, the CDR3 is TGTGCCAGCACCCCGGGACTTTTCACAGATACGCAGTATTTT. Residues: CASTPGLFTDTQYF.

The gene calls are TRBV9 and TRBJ1-2; 9 bases align to TRBD1. Trimming took 2 bases from V and 8 from J; bases not matched to a gene: 7. CDR3 size: 14 residues. From germline, CDR1 is SGDLS and CDR2 YYNGEE. This chain's CDR3 is CASSVMGQGTGYTF. CDR3 bases: TGTGCCAGCAGCGTCATGGGACAGGGTACGGGCTACACCTTC.

V and J are TRBV20-1 and TRBJ1-2, with a tentative D call TRBD1 (6 bases). Germline assignment: CDR1 DFQATT and CDR2 SNEGSKA (reference sequence). Trimming cost V 1 base and J 2 bases, with 11 bases left between them. CDR3 length: 14 amino acids. The CDR3 loop is CSARARDINYGYTF. CDR3 sequence (DNA): TGCAGTGCTAGAGCTCGGGACATAAACTATGGCTACACCTTC.

The chain carries TRBV20-1 and TRBJ1-2, with 10 bases matching TRBD1. J was trimmed by 8 bases and V by 3 bases; bases with no gene match: 21. The CDR3 is 18 amino acids. In germline, CDR1 is DFQATT, CDR2 SNEGSKA (reference sequence). The CDR3 DNA sequence: TGCAGTGCTAGTATCTTTTTGGGGACCCGGGACAGGGGCCGGGGCTACACCTTC. Protein sequence: CSASIFLGTRDRGRGYTF.